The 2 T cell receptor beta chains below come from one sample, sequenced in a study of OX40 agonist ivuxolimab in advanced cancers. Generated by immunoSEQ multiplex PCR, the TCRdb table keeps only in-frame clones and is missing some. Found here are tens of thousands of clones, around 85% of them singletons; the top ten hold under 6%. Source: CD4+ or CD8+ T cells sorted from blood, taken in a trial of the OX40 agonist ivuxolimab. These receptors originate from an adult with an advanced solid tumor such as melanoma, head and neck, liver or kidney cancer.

Written as DNA, the CDR3 is TGTGCCAGCAAAAAGGGGATCGAAGATGAAAAACTGTTTTTT. This encodes CASKKGIEDEKLFF. V gene TRBV19 combines with J gene TRBJ1-4; the D gene is possibly TRBD1 (5 bases). CDR3 length: 14 amino acids. With 9 bases removed from V and 6 bases from J, the gap between germline ends came to 17 bases. CDR1 is LNHDA, CDR2 SQIVND, per germline (reference sequence).

The CDR3 loop reads CASSLTDEAFF. The CDR3 DNA is TGTGCCAGCAGCCTCACAGATGAAGCTTTCTTT. This chain links TRBV6-6 with TRBJ1-1; no reliable D call. This CDR3 comprises 11 residues. V lost 6 bases and J lost 7, with 9 bases in between. Germline V gene lookup returns CDR1 MNHNY and CDR2 SVGAGI (reference sequence).